This T cell receptor (beta chain) came from a study of T cell changes during pregnancy in multiple sclerosis. Trimming took off 3 bases at V and 8 bases at J, with 19 bases between the two ends. The germline CDR1 and CDR2 sequences are MNHNY and SVGAGI (reference sequence). CDR3 size: 15 residues. Assay used: immunoSEQ multiplex PCR; TCRdb lists only in-frame clones, some missing. The table shows 40,000 to 45,000 clones, with 90% occurring only once. This clonotype was obtained from a female donor with multiple sclerosis, enrolled in a pregnancy study. The source material was CD8+ T cells from peripheral blood mononuclear cells, sampled in the third trimester of pregnancy. The J gene is TRBJ1-2, the V gene TRBV6-6, with D possibly TRBD1 on 6 matching bases. CDR3 coding DNA: TGTGCCAGCAGTTATGAGGACAGCACCTCTCGAGGCTACACCTTC. It specifies CASSYEDSTSRGYTF.